What follows are 20 T cell receptor beta chains derived from one specimen sequenced in a study of cytomegalovirus exposure and HLA in healthy donors. Vbeta (60) and Jbeta (13) primers were used in the PCR. Only in-frame clones appear in the TCRdb table, and some are missing; sequencing was by immunoSEQ multiplex PCR. Among about 170,000 clones, 82% were seen once, and the ten largest hold around 1.5%. Material: PBMCs. These receptors originate from a male donor in good health and CMV-seronegative.

V gene TRBV7-8 combines with J gene TRBJ2-3, with TRBD2 identical over 12 bases. The CDR3 length is 17 residues. Germline V lookup: CDR1 SGHVS, CDR2 FQNEAQ. With 0 bases clipped from V and 6 bases from J, the junction kept 7 bases outside the gene matches. The CDR3 DNA sequence: TGTGCCAGCAGCTTAGCTCTAGCGGGAGGGCCGAGGGATACGCAGTATTTT. This sequence encodes CASSLALAGGPRDTQYF.

V gene TRBV27 combines with J gene TRBJ1-5; TRBD1 matches at 9 bases. There are 14 residues in the CDR3. CDR1 is MNHEY, CDR2 SMNVEV, per germline (reference sequence). Germline trimming cut 6 bases from V and 4 bases from J; bases unmatched to any gene: 4. This chain's CDR3 is CASSPGTGNQPQHF. CDR3 DNA sequence: TGTGCCAGCAGCCCCGGGACAGGGAATCAGCCCCAGCATTTT.

This chain connects TRBV27 to TRBJ2-1, with 9 bases that match TRBD2. The CDR3 contains 15 residues. J was trimmed by 4 bases and V by 3 bases; bases with no gene match: 4. CDR1 MNHEY and CDR2 SMNVEV come from the germline V gene (reference sequence). As DNA, the CDR3 is TGTGCCAGCAGTTTTGTTAGCGGGAGTTACAATGAGCAGTTCTTC. Encoded protein: CASSFVSGSYNEQFF.

As concerns this clone: Other DNA sequences from this sample encode an identical CDR3 as well. V is TRBV15 and J is TRBJ1-5; D may be TRBD1 (6 bases). The germline V gene has CDR1 LNHNV and CDR2 YYDKDF (reference sequence). V lost 6 bases, J lost 1 base, and 28 bases lay in between. The CDR3 runs 20 residues. CDR3 sequence: CATRRIPERGILSSNQPQHF. CDR3 DNA: TGTGCCACCAGGAGAATCCCGGAGAGGGGGATATTAAGCAGCAATCAGCCCCAGCATTTT.

This chain links TRBV13 with TRBJ2-5; 8 bases fit TRBD1. J lost 5 bases, V lost 5 bases, and 4 bases had no gene match. Looked up from germline, CDR1 is PRHDT and CDR2 is FYEKMQ (reference sequence). This CDR3 contains 13 residues. The CDR3 bases are TGTGCCAGCAGCATCAGGGACAGGGAGACCCAGTACTTC. This gives the protein CASSIRDRETQYF.

The chain carries TRBV19 and TRBJ2-5; D is perhaps TRBD2 (5 bases). The CDR3 spans 15 residues. V lost 4 bases and J 5 bases, leaving 17 bases between the germline ends. The germline V gene has CDR1 LNHDA and CDR2 SQIVND (reference sequence). The DNA for the CDR3 is TGTGCCAGTAGTACAACACCCACGGGGAGCGAGACCCAGTACTTC. Its protein product is CASSTTPTGSETQYF.

J is TRBJ2-2 and V is TRBV5-4; 7 bases are a match to TRBD1. This CDR3 has 15 residues. Losses at the gene ends were 4 bases for V and 3 bases for J; bases not matched to a gene: 6. CDR1 is SGHNT and CDR2 is YYREEE in the germline V gene (reference sequence). CDR3 protein: CASSPGQKYTGELFF. The CDR3 DNA reads as TGTGCCAGCAGCCCGGGACAGAAATACACCGGGGAGCTGTTTTTT.

This chain connects TRBV5-6 to TRBJ2-1; 7 bases agree with TRBD2. This CDR3 spans 16 amino acids. Unmatched junction bases numbered 7, after V lost 2 bases and J lost 2 bases. Germline assignment: CDR1 SGHDT and CDR2 YYEEEE. The CDR3 coding sequence is TGTGCCAGCAGCTTAACGGGCGGGAGTCCCTACAATGAGCAGTTCTTC. Protein: CASSLTGGSPYNEQFF.

V usage is TRBV19 and J usage is TRBJ2-7; D is unresolved. The CDR3 runs to 15 residues. V lost 3 bases and J lost 3, with 15 bases in between. The germline V gene has CDR1 LNHDA and CDR2 SQIVND (reference sequence). The CDR3 loop is CASSMGVGNYYEQYF. For the CDR3, the DNA is TGTGCCAGTAGTATGGGTGTCGGTAACTACTACGAGCAGTACTTC.

This clone was picked up one time. The gene calls are TRBV5-1 and TRBJ2-3, with D unresolved. This CDR3 has 14 residues. V dropped 0 bases and J dropped 6 bases, with 11 bases sitting between them. CDR1 is SGHRS and CDR2 is YFSETQ in the germline V gene. The CDR3 DNA reads as TGCGCCAGCAGCTTGGCCAACTCGAAGGATACGCAGTATTTT. Its protein is CASSLANSKDTQYF.

The chain has TRBV19 and TRBJ1-4, with D maybe TRBD1 (5 bases). The CDR3 consists of 13 residues. The V end lost 9 bases, the J end lost 7 bases, and 15 bases lay between the germline ends. Per the germline V gene, CDR1 is LNHDA and CDR2 is SQIVND (reference sequence). CDR3 nucleotide sequence: TGTGCCAGCACGGGCCCAGGGCGTGAAAAACTGTTTTTT. It codes for CASTGPGREKLFF.

The V and J genes are TRBV5-1 and TRBJ2-7, with D maybe TRBD1 (6 bases). The CDR3 has 14 amino acids. The V gene's germline CDR1 is SGHRS and CDR2 YFSETQ. Trimming shortened V by 3 bases and J by 2 bases, and 12 bases separated the two germline ends. The CDR3 DNA sequence: TGCGCCAGCAGCTCCACAGGGCCTACCTACGAGCAGTACTTC. Amino acid sequence: CASSSTGPTYEQYF.

The gene calls are TRBV4-3 and TRBJ2-7, with 9 bases matching TRBD2. V dropped 3 bases and J dropped 4; count of bases not matched to a gene: 7. The CDR3 sequence is 15 residues long. CDR1 is LGHNA and CDR2 is YSLEER in the germline V gene. The DNA for the CDR3 is TGCGCCAGCAGCCAGACCGGGACTAGCCAATACGAGCAGTACTTC. Residues: CASSQTGTSQYEQYF.

The rearrangement links TRBV21-1 to TRBJ1-2; the listed D gene, TRBD1, was not tested against the DNA. TRBV21-1 is noted as a pseudogene. CDR3 length: 16 residues. CDR3 protein: CASSKEQALTNYGYTF. The CDR3 coding sequence is TGTGCCAGCAGCAAGGAACAGGCGCTCACTAACTATGGCTACACCTTC.

V gene TRBV14 combines with J gene TRBJ2-5, with TRBD2 matching over 8 bases. The CDR3 covers 16 residues. V gave up 1 base and J gave up 1 base; unmatched junction bases: 5. The germline CDR1 and CDR2 sequences are SGHDN and FVKESK. The CDR3 region has the DNA TGTGCCAGCAGCCAAGCTGCGGGAGGCCTCCAAGAGACCCAGTACTTC. It is translated as CASSQAAGGLQETQYF.

The chain carries TRBV11-3 and TRBJ2-2; D possibly corresponds to TRBD1 (6 bases). Germline CDR1 and CDR2: SGHNT and YENEEA. The V gene lost 3 bases and the J gene lost 7 bases, with 12 bases spanning the gap. CDR3 length: 14 residues. In DNA, the CDR3 is TGTGCCAGCAGCTTTCAGGGGATCAACGGGGAGCTGTTTTTT. Translated, it gives CASSFQGINGELFF.

On this clone: Other DNA sequences in the same sample also yield this CDR3. The chain joins TRBV5-1 to TRBJ2-7; possibly TRBD1 for D (6 bases). Germline values: CDR1 SGHRS, CDR2 YFSETQ. V was trimmed by 2 bases and J by 2 bases, leaving 8 bases between them. The CDR3 contains 13 residues. Written as DNA, the CDR3 is TGCGCCAGCAGCTTAGGGGGAACCTACGAGCAGTACTTC. As protein: CASSLGGTYEQYF.

The rearrangement links TRBV19 to TRBJ1-1; tentative D call: TRBD1 (5 bases). The CDR3 spans 14 residues. Germline CDR1 reads LNHDA; CDR2 reads SQIVND (reference sequence). V was cut by 3 bases and J by 1 base, with 9 bases left in between. The CDR3: CASSITGWNTEAFF. The CDR3 DNA sequence: TGTGCCAGTAGTATTACAGGATGGAACACTGAAGCTTTCTTT.

Regarding this clone: The DNA is left out, because the CDR3 cannot be placed on it with certainty; the CDR3 is given as TCRdb lists it. This chain uses TRBV19 with TRBJ2-2; TRBD2 is the table's D call, not checked against the DNA. The CDR3 contains 11 residues when both ends are counted. Germline CDR1 reads LNHDA; CDR2 reads SQIVND (reference sequence). This CDR3 reads CASTSAGELFF.

V and J are TRBV5-1 and TRBJ2-7; tentatively, D is TRBD1 (6 bases). The CDR3 sequence is 14 residues long. V was cut by 0 bases and J by 5 bases, with 12 bases left in between. Germline V gene sequence: CDR1 SGHRS, CDR2 YFSETQ. CDR3 sequence reads: CASSLESWTDEQYF. CDR3 DNA: TGCGCCAGCAGCTTGGAATCGTGGACAGACGAGCAGTACTTC.